These 25 T cell receptor beta chains were sequenced from one sample in a study of blood T cell repertoires in COVID-19. Assay used: immunoSEQ multiplex PCR; TCRdb lists only in-frame clones, some missing. The sample has more than 250,000 clones; around nine tenths are singletons. Sequenced input: peripheral blood. The receptors derive from a man aged 50-60 years with active or convalescent COVID-19.

The rearrangement uses TRBV11-2 and TRBJ2-1, with 7 bases aligning to TRBD2. This CDR3 is built from 15 residues. CDR1 is SGHAT, CDR2 FQNNGV, per germline. V lost 5 bases to trimming and J lost 0 bases; unmatched junction nucleotides: 4. DNA for the CDR3: TGTGCCAGCAGCCGAGGCGGGAGCTCCTACAATGAGCAGTTCTTC. Translating it yields CASSRGGSSYNEQFF.

The chain has TRBV2 and TRBJ2-5; a possible D gene is TRBD2 (6 bases). CDR1 SNHLY and CDR2 FYNNEI come from the germline V gene. CDR3 length equals 16 residues. V gave up 1 base and J gave up 0 bases, with 12 bases separating them. The CDR3 spells CASSEGGLAHQETQYF. CDR3 bases: TGTGCCAGCAGTGAAGGTGGGCTAGCGCACCAAGAGACCCAGTACTTC.

The V gene is TRBV6-6, the J gene TRBJ1-1, with D hard to call. This CDR3 is 15 amino acids long. Germline V gene lookup returns CDR1 MNHNY and CDR2 SVGAGI (reference sequence). The V end lost 4 bases, the J end lost 1 base, and 13 bases lay between the germline ends. Here the CDR3 reads CASSFAETSNTEAFF. CDR3 bases: TGTGCCAGCAGTTTCGCGGAGACCTCGAACACTGAAGCTTTCTTT.

This chain links TRBV2 with TRBJ2-5, with D possibly being TRBD1 (6 bases). From germline, CDR1 is SNHLY and CDR2 FYNNEI. The CDR3 loop spans 13 amino acids. V gave up 3 bases and J gave up 4 bases, with 9 bases separating them. The CDR3 DNA follows: TGTGCCAGCAGTGACAGGGGTGGAGAGACCCAGTACTTC. It codes for CASSDRGGETQYF.

The V gene is TRBV7-2, the J gene TRBJ1-1, with a weak D call TRBD1 (5 bases). Trimming removed 0 bases from V and 4 bases from J, with 6 bases in between. Germline loops: CDR1 SGHTA, CDR2 FQGNSA. The CDR3 spans 13 residues. CDR3 loop: CASSLAQGTEAFF. CDR3 sequence (DNA): TGTGCCAGCAGCTTAGCGCAGGGCACTGAAGCTTTCTTT. The variable domain in full, completed from reference TRBV7-2 and TRBJ1-1, reads GAGVSQSPSNKVTEKGKDVELRCDPISGHTALYWYRQSLGQGLEFLIYFQGNSAPDKSGLPSDRFSAERTGGSVSTLTIQRTQQEDSAVYLCASSLAQGTEAFFGQGTRLTVV.

This clone has only one observation. The chain uses TRBV19 and TRBJ2-1, with TRBD2 matching 16 bases. CDR1 and CDR2 from the germline V gene are LNHDA and SQIVND (reference sequence). The ends lost 3 bases at V and 8 bases at J; junction bases unmatched: 10. CDR3 length: 18 amino acids. The CDR3 DNA sequence: TGTGCCAGTAGTATCCTCCCGGGACTAGCGGGAGGGCCCGATGAGCAGTTCTTC. Translated: CASSILPGLAGGPDEQFF.

The rearrangement links TRBV9 to TRBJ2-5, with TRBD2 matching 10 bases. The germline gives CDR1 SGDLS, CDR2 YYNGEE. The CDR3 runs to 17 residues. V trimming: 4 bases; J trimming: 5 bases; junction bases outside the gene matches: 14. The CDR3 sequence: CASSISTKAGGSETQYF. Written as DNA, the CDR3 is TGTGCCAGCAGCATAAGTACAAAAGCGGGAGGGTCGGAGACCCAGTACTTC. Full variable domain (rest looked up from reference TRBV9 and TRBJ2-5): DSGVTQTPKHLITATGQRVTLRCSPRSGDLSVYWYQQSLDQGLQFLIQYYNGEERAKGNILERFSAQQFPDLHSELNLSSLELGDSALYFCASSISTKAGGSETQYFGPGTRLLVL.

The CDR3 reads CASSLPTGSGGYTF. The CDR3 DNA is TGTGCCAGCAGTTTACCAACAGGGTCGGGTGGCTACACCTTC. The chain recombines TRBV6-6 with TRBJ1-2; D possibly corresponds to TRBD1 (6 bases). Per germline, CDR1 MNHNY and CDR2 SVGAGI (reference sequence). This CDR3 spans 14 amino acids. The germline V and J ends were trimmed by 4 bases and 7 bases, with 16 bases remaining between them.

This sequence joins TRBV28 and TRBJ2-3; D perhaps matches TRBD1 (6 bases). V was pared by 2 bases and J by 1 base, with 10 bases between. The germline CDR1 and CDR2 sequences are MDHEN and SYDVKM. This CDR3 contains 15 residues. The CDR3 sequence is CASSLRGGGTDTQYF. In DNA, the CDR3 is TGTGCCAGCAGTTTAAGAGGGGGAGGCACAGATACGCAGTATTTT.

The chain uses TRBV19 and TRBJ2-7; D may be TRBD1 (5 bases). The CDR3 is made up of 15 amino acids. Looked up from germline, CDR1 is LNHDA and CDR2 is SQIVND (reference sequence). The germline V and J ends were trimmed by 5 bases and 9 bases, with 23 bases remaining between them. The CDR3 reads CASSAFRAPSELQYF. As DNA, the CDR3 is TGTGCCAGTAGTGCCTTCAGGGCTCCCTCGGAACTGCAGTACTTC.

The rearrangement uses TRBV29-1 and TRBJ1-1; 8 bases are shared with TRBD1. This CDR3 has 13 residues. With 6 bases clipped from V and 3 bases from J, the junction kept 6 bases outside the gene matches. Germline V gene lookup returns CDR1 SQVTM and CDR2 ANQGSEA. CDR3: CSVSTGGYTEAFF. The CDR3, as DNA: TGCAGCGTCTCCACAGGGGGTTACACTGAAGCTTTCTTT.

The gene calls are TRBV19 and TRBJ1-2; 10 bases agree with TRBD1. The CDR3 has 19 residues. Germline CDR1 LNHDA, CDR2 SQIVND (reference sequence). V trimming: 3 bases; J trimming: 4 bases; junction bases outside the gene matches: 17. The CDR3 sequence: CASSIGSGQGIRGGYGYTF. CDR3 coding DNA: TGTGCCAGTAGTATTGGATCGGGACAGGGGATTAGAGGAGGCTATGGCTACACCTTC.

CDR3 bases: TGTGCCAGCAGTACGGGACAGGGAACCCCAGAGACCCAGTACTTC. Translating gives CASSTGQGTPETQYF. The rearrangement joins TRBV11-1 to TRBJ2-5; TRBD1 aligns across 9 bases. The J segment lost 4 bases and the V segment lost 6 bases, leaving 9 bases of the junction unmatched. Per the germline V gene, CDR1 is SGHAT and CDR2 is FQDESV (reference sequence). The CDR3 is made up of 15 amino acids.

About this clone itself: This same CDR3 is encoded by further DNA sequences in the sample. This chain links TRBV2 with TRBJ2-1; the match to TRBD2 covers 11 bases. V lost 7 bases and J lost 4; bases outside the gene matches: 3. Germline V gene data show CDR1 as SNHLY and CDR2 as FYNNEI. CDR3 length: 14 residues. This chain's CDR3 is CASTGTSGYNEQFF. The DNA for the CDR3 is TGTGCCAGCACCGGGACTAGCGGTTACAATGAGCAGTTCTTC.

This CDR3 reads CATSRDPGSERRYTF. CDR3 DNA sequence: TGTGCCACCAGCAGAGATCCCGGGAGCGAACGACGCTACACCTTC. The chain recombines TRBV15 with TRBJ1-2, with no clear D. The germline V gene encodes CDR1 LNHNV and CDR2 YYDKDF (reference sequence). This CDR3 spans 15 amino acids. V was pared by 0 bases and J by 9 bases, with 17 bases between.

A single count supports this clone. V is TRBV6-5 and J is TRBJ2-5; the match to TRBD1 covers 9 bases. There are 12 residues in the CDR3. V was pared by 10 bases and J by 5 bases, with 5 bases of the junction left unmatched. Per germline, CDR1 MNHEY and CDR2 SVGAGI. The CDR3 DNA follows: TGTGCCACCTCCGACAGGGGGGAGACCCAGTACTTC. This codes for CATSDRGETQYF.

The rearrangement uses TRBV9 and TRBJ2-7, with a tentative D call TRBD1 (6 bases). V gave up 1 base and J gave up 9 bases, with 23 bases separating them. Germline V gives CDR1 SGDLS, CDR2 YYNGEE. The CDR3 runs 16 residues. CDR3 sequence (DNA): TGTGCCAGCAGCGTAAGTTCGCAGGGGAATCCTACGAGGCAGTACTTC. It encodes CASSVSSQGNPTRQYF.

The rearrangement links TRBV29-1 to TRBJ2-3, with 7 bases identical to TRBD2. The CDR3 length is 14 residues. V was pared by 6 bases and J by 4 bases, with 10 bases of the junction left unmatched. In germline, CDR1 is SQVTM, CDR2 ANQGSEA. The CDR3 DNA sequence: TGCAGCGTCCGGCGGGGGAATAGCGCAGATACGCAGTATTTT. Translated: CSVRRGNSADTQYF.

This sequence joins TRBV28 and TRBJ1-2; 10 bases are a match to TRBD1. Germline trimming cut 7 bases from V and 8 bases from J; bases unmatched to any gene: 16. Germline lookup yields CDR1 MDHEN and CDR2 SYDVKM. The CDR3 sequence is 16 residues long. CDR3 nucleotide sequence: TGTGCCAGCACCCACGGGGGACAGGGGTCTCTAAGCGGCTACACCTTC. Encoded protein: CASTHGGQGSLSGYTF.

This chain links TRBV28 with TRBJ1-4, with 7 bases fitting TRBD1. The CDR3 has 15 residues. Germline V CDR1 and CDR2: MDHEN, SYDVKM. The J segment lost 5 bases and the V segment lost 6 bases, leaving 9 bases of the junction unmatched. The CDR3 DNA is TGTGCCAGCAGCTCCGTACAGGGGAACAATGAAAAACTGTTTTTT. This gives the protein CASSSVQGNNEKLFF.

There are a few counts of this clone. The chain employs TRBV10-3 and TRBJ1-1; TRBD1 aligns across 7 bases. The CDR3 runs 14 residues. With 4 bases clipped from V and 6 bases from J, the junction kept 8 bases outside the gene matches. Germline assignment: CDR1 ENHRY and CDR2 SYGVKD. CDR3 in DNA: TGTGCCATCAGTGGGACAGGACGCAAGGCTGAAGCTTTCTTT. Translating it yields CAISGTGRKAEAFF.

This clone was observed a handful of times. The rearrangement uses TRBV19 and TRBJ1-4; D unclear. The CDR3 is made up of 15 amino acids. V gave up 3 bases and J gave up 6 bases, with 14 bases separating them. In germline, CDR1 is LNHDA, CDR2 SQIVND (reference sequence). The CDR3 protein is CASSMRAGVDEKLFF. For the CDR3, the DNA is TGTGCCAGTAGTATGCGGGCAGGCGTTGATGAAAAACTGTTTTTT.

V usage is TRBV5-5 and J usage is TRBJ2-3; 13 bases agree with TRBD2. Germline V gene data show CDR1 as SGHKS and CDR2 as YYEKEE (reference sequence). The V and J ends lost 4 bases and 5 bases, in that order; junction bases with no gene match: 4. This CDR3 spans 15 amino acids. The CDR3 bases are TGTGCCAGCAGCATGGGACTAGCGGGGAGAGATACGCAGTATTTT. It yields the protein CASSMGLAGRDTQYF.

Written as DNA, the CDR3 is TGTGCCAGCAGCTTAAACCCTAGGGGCTACACCTTC. Its protein product is CASSLNPRGYTF. This chain links TRBV11-2 with TRBJ1-2; D gene unclear. The V and J ends lost 2 bases and 8 bases respectively, with 9 bases between them. Per the germline V gene, CDR1 is SGHAT and CDR2 is FQNNGV. CDR3 size: 12 residues. Together with reference TRBV11-2 and TRBJ1-2, the CDR3 gives the full variable domain: EAGVAQSPRYKIIEKRQSVAFWCNPISGHATLYWYQQILGQGPKLLIQFQNNGVVDDSQLPKDRFSAERLKGVDSTLKIQPAKLEDSAVYLCASSLNPRGYTFGSGTRLTVV.

There are a few counts of this clone. The J gene is TRBJ2-2, the V gene TRBV29-1; the D is unclear. Germline V gene lookup returns CDR1 SQVTM and CDR2 ANQGSEA. CDR3 length: 13 residues. V gave up 0 bases and J gave up 6 bases, with 8 bases separating them. CDR3 bases: TGCAGCGTTGAAGAGTTTCGGTCCGGGGAGCTGTTTTTT. This encodes CSVEEFRSGELFF.